This T cell receptor (beta chain) was profiled in a study of tumor-infiltrating lymphocytes in primary liver carcinoma. Study-wide background: The study enrolled male and female patients aged 30 to 69 years. Productive TCRbeta read counts per sample ran from roughly 4 to 7 million and were similar across tissue types. Whole-study findings and limits: For tumor-adjacent and tumor-blood pairs, overlap was less than that seen for tumor region pairs.

The authors made TCR beta cDNA from approximately 490 ng total RNA with a constant-region primer. Amplification in three nested multiplex PCR rounds with slightly modified ARM-PCR gave rise to TCR beta libraries. TCRdb reprocessed the multiplex PCR reads via MiXCR and lists one record per CDR3 protein. This table has approximately 210,000 distinct CDR3 sequences, 65% appearing once. Unsorted whole blood supplied the RNA, and germline DNA was extracted too. Roughly 3.9 milliliters of peripheral blood were drawn presurgically. This clonotype occurred once. Antigen unknown. The TCR was taken from a woman aged 55-75 years with primary liver carcinoma and hepatitis B virus infection. Sequencing was done on a sample of peripheral blood.

The CDR3 sequence: CASSPRQGYGSRLYTF. The CDR3 bases are TGTGCCAGCAGTCCCCGACAGGGATATGGCTCCCGTTTATATACCTTC. The chain joins TRBV12-3 or TRBV12-4 to TRBJ1-2; 7 nucleotides align to TRBD1. V lost 5 bases and J lost 14; bases outside the gene matches: 23. The CDR3 is 16 residues long.